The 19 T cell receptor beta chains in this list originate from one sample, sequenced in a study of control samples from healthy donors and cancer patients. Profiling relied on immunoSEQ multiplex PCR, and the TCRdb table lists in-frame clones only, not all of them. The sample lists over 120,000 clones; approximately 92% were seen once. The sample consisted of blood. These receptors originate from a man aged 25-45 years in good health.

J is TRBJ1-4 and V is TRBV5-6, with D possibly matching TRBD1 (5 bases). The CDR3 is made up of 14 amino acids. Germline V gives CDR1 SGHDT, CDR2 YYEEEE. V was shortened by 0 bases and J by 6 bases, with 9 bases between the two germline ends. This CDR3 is CASSLVLGDEKLFF. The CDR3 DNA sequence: TGTGCCAGCAGCTTGGTATTGGGGGATGAAAAACTGTTTTTT.

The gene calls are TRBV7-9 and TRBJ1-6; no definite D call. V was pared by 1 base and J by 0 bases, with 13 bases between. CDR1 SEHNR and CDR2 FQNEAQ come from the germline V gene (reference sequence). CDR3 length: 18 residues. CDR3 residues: CASSLVAGPSSYNSPLHF. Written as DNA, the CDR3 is TGTGCCAGCAGCTTAGTAGCCGGACCGAGCTCCTATAATTCACCCCTCCACTTT.

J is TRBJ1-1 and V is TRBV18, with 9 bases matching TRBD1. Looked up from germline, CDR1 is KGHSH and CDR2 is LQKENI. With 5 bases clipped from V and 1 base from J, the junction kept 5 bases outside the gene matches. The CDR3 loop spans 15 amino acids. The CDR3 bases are TGTGCCAGCTCAAGGACAGGGGAGGGGAACACTGAAGCTTTCTTT. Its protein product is CASSRTGEGNTEAFF.

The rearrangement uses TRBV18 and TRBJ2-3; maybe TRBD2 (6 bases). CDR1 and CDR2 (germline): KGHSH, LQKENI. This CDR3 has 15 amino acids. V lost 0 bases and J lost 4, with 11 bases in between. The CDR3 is CASSPPRGGADTQYF. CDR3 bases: TGTGCCAGCTCACCACCGCGGGGAGGCGCAGATACGCAGTATTTT.

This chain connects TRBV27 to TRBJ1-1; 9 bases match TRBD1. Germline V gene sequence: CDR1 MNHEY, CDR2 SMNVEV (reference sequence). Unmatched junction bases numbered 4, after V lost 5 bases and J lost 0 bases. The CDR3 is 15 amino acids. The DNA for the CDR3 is TGTGCCAGCAGTCCGGGACAGGGTATGAACACTGAAGCTTTCTTT. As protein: CASSPGQGMNTEAFF.

The CDR3 nucleotides read TGCGCCAGCAGCTTGGCGGTAGCCACCGAGCAGTACTTC. Amino acid sequence: CASSLAVATEQYF. The chain has TRBV5-1 and TRBJ2-7; D unresolved. CDR1 is SGHRS and CDR2 is YFSETQ in the germline V gene. The CDR3 has 13 amino acids. Trimming left V 0 bases short and J 6 bases short, with 10 bases between.

The CDR3 reads CASSTGGSYEQYF. In DNA, the CDR3 is TGTGCCAGTAGTACAGGGGGTAGCTACGAGCAGTACTTC. The chain carries TRBV19 and TRBJ2-7; the match to TRBD1 covers 7 bases. The CDR3 spans 13 residues. Per germline, CDR1 LNHDA and CDR2 SQIVND (reference sequence). With V trimmed by 4 bases and J by 3 bases, 3 bases remained unmatched.

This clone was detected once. The CDR3 region has the DNA TGCGCCAGCAGCCCGTTGAGGACTAGTACCGGGGAGCTGTTTTTT. It yields the protein CASSPLRTSTGELFF. The chain couples TRBV4-1 to TRBJ2-2, with 7 bases fitting TRBD2. This CDR3 has 15 residues. Germline CDR1 and CDR2: MGHRA and YSYEKL. V lost 4 bases and J lost 5; bases outside the gene matches: 7.

The CDR3 sequence is CASSPEQGGSPLHF. The CDR3 bases are TGTGCCAGCTCACCAGAACAGGGGGGATCACCCCTCCACTTT. The chain recombines TRBV18 with TRBJ1-6; 8 bases align to TRBD1. This CDR3 region has 14 residues. Trimming cost V 2 bases and J 10 bases; bases outside gene matches: 4. The germline gives CDR1 KGHSH, CDR2 LQKENI.

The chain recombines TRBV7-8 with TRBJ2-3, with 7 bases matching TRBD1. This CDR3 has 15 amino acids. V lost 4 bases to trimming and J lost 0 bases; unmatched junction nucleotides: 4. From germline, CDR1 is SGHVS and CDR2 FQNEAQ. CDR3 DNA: TGTGCCAGCAGCTCGGGACAGTACAGCACAGATACGCAGTATTTT. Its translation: CASSSGQYSTDTQYF.

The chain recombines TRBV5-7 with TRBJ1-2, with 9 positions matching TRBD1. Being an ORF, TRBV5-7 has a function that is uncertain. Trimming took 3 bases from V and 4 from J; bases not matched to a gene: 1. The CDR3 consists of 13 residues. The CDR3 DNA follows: TGTGCCAGCAGCTCGGGACAGGGCTATGGCTACACCTTC. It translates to CASSSGQGYGYTF.

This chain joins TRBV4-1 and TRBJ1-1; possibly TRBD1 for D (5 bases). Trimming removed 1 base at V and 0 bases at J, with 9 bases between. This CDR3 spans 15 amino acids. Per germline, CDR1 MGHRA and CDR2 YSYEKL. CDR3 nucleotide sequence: TGCGCCAGCAGCCAAGGGACACTAATGAACACTGAAGCTTTCTTT. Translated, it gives CASSQGTLMNTEAFF.

The CDR3 reads CASSPLEGMAFF. In nucleotides, the CDR3 is TGTGCCAGCTCACCACTTGAGGGGATGGCTTTCTTT. The rearrangement links TRBV18 to TRBJ1-1; D possibly corresponds to TRBD1 (5 bases). This CDR3 region has 12 residues. V gave up 1 base and J gave up 11 bases, with 11 bases separating them. Germline assignment: CDR1 KGHSH and CDR2 LQKENI.

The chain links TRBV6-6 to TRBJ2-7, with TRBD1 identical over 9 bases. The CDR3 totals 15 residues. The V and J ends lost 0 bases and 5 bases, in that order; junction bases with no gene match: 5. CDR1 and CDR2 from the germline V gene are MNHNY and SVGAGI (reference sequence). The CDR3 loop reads CASSYSADRGNEQYF. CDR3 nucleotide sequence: TGTGCCAGCAGTTACTCCGCCGACAGGGGGAACGAGCAGTACTTC.

CDR3 nucleotides: TGTGCCAGCAGCTTAGACCAGGGGTATGGCTACACCTTC. It translates to CASSLDQGYGYTF. This chain uses TRBV7-8 with TRBJ1-2; a weak D match, TRBD1 (6 bases). With 1 base removed from V and 5 bases from J, the gap between germline ends came to 8 bases. The CDR3 totals 13 residues. Looked up from germline, CDR1 is SGHVS and CDR2 is FQNEAQ.

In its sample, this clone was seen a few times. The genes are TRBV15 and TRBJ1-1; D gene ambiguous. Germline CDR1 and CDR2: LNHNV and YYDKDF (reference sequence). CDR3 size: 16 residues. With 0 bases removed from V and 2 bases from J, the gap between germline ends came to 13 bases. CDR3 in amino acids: CATSRERGLPNTEAFF. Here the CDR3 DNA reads TGTGCCACCAGCAGAGAACGCGGTCTCCCCAACACTGAAGCTTTCTTT.

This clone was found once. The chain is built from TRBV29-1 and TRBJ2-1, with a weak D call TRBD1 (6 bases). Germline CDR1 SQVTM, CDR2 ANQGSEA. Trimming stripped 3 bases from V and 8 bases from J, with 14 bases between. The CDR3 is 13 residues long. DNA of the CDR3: TGCAGCGTTGACACCCGTGGGGGCGATGAGCAGTTCTTC. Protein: CSVDTRGGDEQFF.

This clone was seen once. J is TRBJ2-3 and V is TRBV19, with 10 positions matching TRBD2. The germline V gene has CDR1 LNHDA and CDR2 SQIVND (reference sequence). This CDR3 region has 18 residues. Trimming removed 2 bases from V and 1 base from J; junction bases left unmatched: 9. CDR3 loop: CASSISVAGGLRTDTQYF. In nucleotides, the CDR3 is TGTGCCAGTAGTATATCGGTAGCGGGGGGCCTCCGCACAGATACGCAGTATTTT.

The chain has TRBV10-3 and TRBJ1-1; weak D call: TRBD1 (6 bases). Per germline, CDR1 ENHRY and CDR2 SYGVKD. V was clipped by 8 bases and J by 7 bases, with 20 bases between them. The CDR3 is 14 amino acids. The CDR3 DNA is TGTGCCATCTGGCGGGGGCCAGGGCATGTTGAAGCTTTCTTT. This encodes CAIWRGPGHVEAFF.